The 32 T cell receptor beta chains listed next were all sequenced from one sample in a study of T cell changes during pregnancy in multiple sclerosis. The data were produced by immunoSEQ multiplex PCR, yet TCRdb's version contains in-frame clones alone and is incomplete. Seen here are 55,000 to 85,000 clones, about nine tenths observed once, and the top ten hold just under 0.3%. The sample consisted of CD4+ T cells from peripheral blood mononuclear cells, taken after pregnancy. These receptors originate from a female donor with multiple sclerosis, enrolled in a pregnancy study.

The chain carries TRBV6-5 and TRBJ2-5; 15 positions match TRBD2. Germline trimming cut 4 bases from V and 4 bases from J; bases unmatched to any gene: 4. The germline V gene encodes CDR1 MNHEY and CDR2 SVGAGI. The CDR3 covers 16 residues. CDR3 coding DNA: TGTGCCAGCAGTTCTGGGACTAGCGGGGGGCGAGAGACCCAGTACTTC. Translation: CASSSGTSGGRETQYF.

The chain carries TRBV5-1 and TRBJ1-1; TRBD1 matches 7 bases. Germline assignment: CDR1 SGHRS and CDR2 YFSETQ. V shed 4 bases, J shed 5 bases, and the junction held 14 bases outside the gene matches. The CDR3 is made up of 16 amino acids. In DNA, the CDR3 is TGCGCCAGCAGCCCTATTCCGGGACAGAGGAGAACTGAAGCTTTCTTT. Translated: CASSPIPGQRRTEAFF.

The J gene is TRBJ2-5, the V gene TRBV11-3, with 9 bases matching TRBD1. The CDR3 spans 13 residues. The V gene end was trimmed by 8 bases and the J gene end by 3 bases; junction bases not matched to a gene: 4. Germline CDR1 SGHNT, CDR2 YENEEA. The CDR3 coding sequence is TGTGCCAGCTCGGGACAGGGAAAAGAGACCCAGTACTTC. Its translation: CASSGQGKETQYF. The complete variable domain, with remaining parts taken from reference TRBV11-3 and TRBJ2-5, reads EAGVVQSPRYKIIEKKQPVAFWCNPISGHNTLYWYLQNLGQGPELLIRYENEEAVDDSQLPKDRFSAERLKGVDSTLKIQPAELGDSAVYLCASSGQGKETQYFGPGTRLLVL.

V and J are TRBV27 and TRBJ1-1, with a tentative D call TRBD1 (6 bases). V dropped 5 bases and J dropped 2 bases, with 12 bases sitting between them. The CDR3 is made up of 14 amino acids. The germline gives CDR1 MNHEY, CDR2 SMNVEV (reference sequence). The CDR3 reads CASSPWTANTEAFF. Written as DNA, the CDR3 is TGTGCCAGCAGTCCGTGGACAGCTAACACTGAAGCTTTCTTT.

The J gene is TRBJ2-7, the V gene TRBV28, with D possibly matching TRBD1 (5 bases). The CDR3 extends over 17 amino acids. V dropped 5 bases and J dropped 2 bases, with 22 bases sitting between them. From germline, CDR1 is MDHEN and CDR2 SYDVKM. CDR3: CASSPPGGATTPYEQYF. CDR3 nucleotides: TGTGCCAGCAGTCCCCCCGGTGGGGCCACCACCCCCTACGAGCAGTACTTC.

The chain uses TRBV6-1 and TRBJ2-3; D might be TRBD2 (6 bases). The CDR3 length is 13 residues. Trimming took off 4 bases at V and 4 bases at J, with 9 bases between the two ends. From germline, CDR1 is MNHNS and CDR2 SASEGT. CDR3 protein: CASSARRADTQYF. CDR3 in DNA: TGTGCCAGCAGTGCGAGGAGGGCAGATACGCAGTATTTT.

This rearrangement joins TRBV4-1 to TRBJ1-2; a weak D match, TRBD1 (5 bases). Germline V gene data show CDR1 as MGHRA and CDR2 as YSYEKL. Between the trimmed V and J ends, which lost 0 bases and 4 bases, there was a span of 15 bases. The CDR3 sequence is 16 residues long. The CDR3 loop reads CASSQDTGGWSYGYTF. Written as DNA, the CDR3 is TGCGCCAGCAGCCAAGATACGGGGGGTTGGAGCTATGGCTACACCTTC.

This chain joins TRBV21-1 and TRBJ1-4. TRBV21-1 is classified as a pseudogene. This CDR3 has 15 residues. The CDR3, as DNA: TGTGCCAGCAGCAACCCCCGGGGGAAGGATGAAAAACTGTTTTTT. Protein: CASSNPRGKDEKLFF.

The rearrangement uses TRBV9 and TRBJ1-2; TRBD1 might be the D (5 bases). Germline CDR1 reads SGDLS; CDR2 reads YYNGEE. The CDR3 is made up of 15 amino acids. V was pared by 0 bases and J by 4 bases, with 13 bases between. The CDR3 loop reads CASSVVPDSRYGYTF. The CDR3 DNA reads TGTGCCAGCAGCGTAGTCCCCGACAGCCGCTATGGCTACACCTTC.

The chain couples TRBV6-5 to TRBJ1-2; 7 bases align to TRBD1. Per the germline V gene, CDR1 is MNHEY and CDR2 is SVGAGI. The ends lost 6 bases at V and 7 bases at J; junction bases unmatched: 8. This CDR3 is 13 amino acids long. CDR3 nucleotide sequence: TGTGCCAGCAGGAGGGACAGTTTGGGTGGCTACACCTTC. Translated, it gives CASRRDSLGGYTF.

The rearrangement joins TRBV5-1 to TRBJ2-2; the match to TRBD2 covers 7 bases. CDR3 length: 15 residues. The junction had 4 bases not matched to a gene; V was cut back by 0 bases and J by 5 bases. Germline-derived CDR1 and CDR2 are SGHRS and YFSETQ. CDR3 in amino acids: CASSLGLAQTGELFF. The CDR3 DNA sequence: TGCGCCAGCAGCTTGGGACTAGCTCAGACCGGGGAGCTGTTTTTT. Looking up the rest from reference TRBV5-1 and TRBJ2-2 gives the full variable domain: KAGVTQTPRYLIKTRGQQVTLSCSPISGHRSVSWYQQTPGQGLQFLFEYFSETQRNKGNFPGRFSGRQFSNSRSEMNVSTLELGDSALYLCASSLGLAQTGELFFGEGSRLTVL.

This clone was picked up many times. This chain connects TRBV29-1 to TRBJ2-2; TRBD2 aligns across 10 bases. The CDR3 loop spans 14 amino acids. The V and J ends lost 0 bases and 10 bases, in that order; junction bases with no gene match: 5. Germline V gene lookup returns CDR1 SQVTM and CDR2 ANQGSEA. CDR3 protein: CSVEDPSGGMELFF. CDR3 sequence (DNA): TGCAGCGTTGAAGACCCTAGCGGGGGAATGGAGCTGTTTTTT.

The V and J genes are TRBV9 and TRBJ2-2; 10 bases agree with TRBD1. Trimming removed 8 bases from V and 4 bases from J; junction bases left unmatched: 8. The length of the CDR3 is 15 residues. Looked up from germline, CDR1 is SGDLS and CDR2 is YYNGEE. CDR3 sequence (DNA): TGTGCCAGGAGGCCCTGGACAGGGGGCACCGGGGAGCTGTTTTTT. This gives the protein CARRPWTGGTGELFF. Using reference TRBV9 and TRBJ2-2 for the parts outside the CDR3, the full variable domain is DSGVTQTPKHLITATGQRVTLRCSPRSGDLSVYWYQQSLDQGLQFLIQYYNGEERAKGNILERFSAQQFPDLHSELNLSSLELGDSALYFCARRPWTGGTGELFFGEGSRLTVL.

This clone was seen just once. The CDR3 DNA reads TGTGCCATCAGTGAGTCTACAGGGGGCAACGAGCAGTACTTC. It translates to CAISESTGGNEQYF. This chain links TRBV10-3 with TRBJ2-7; 9 bases fit TRBD1. Germline CDR1 and CDR2: ENHRY and SYGVKD. The CDR3 sequence is 14 residues long. The J segment lost 5 bases and the V segment lost 0 bases, leaving 2 bases of the junction unmatched.

The chain recombines TRBV27 with TRBJ2-2; 11 bases are shared with TRBD1. This CDR3 is 19 amino acids long. V lost 6 bases, J lost 2 bases, and 14 bases stayed unmatched. Germline V gene data show CDR1 as MNHEY and CDR2 as SMNVEV (reference sequence). The CDR3 reads CASSFIILGQGANTGELFF. CDR3 in DNA: TGTGCCAGCAGCTTCATTATTTTAGGACAGGGGGCCAACACCGGGGAGCTGTTTTTT.

This clone showed up just once. This rearrangement joins TRBV7-3 to TRBJ1-1; 9 bases map to TRBD1. The germline CDR1 and CDR2 sequences are SGHTA and FQGTGA. Trimming cost V 5 bases and J 5 bases; bases outside gene matches: 12. The CDR3 is made up of 16 amino acids. CDR3 coding DNA: TGTGCCAGCAGCAAGTTCCCGGGACAGGGTTCTACTGAAGCTTTCTTT. This codes for CASSKFPGQGSTEAFF.

This chain links TRBV29-1 with TRBJ2-1; 12 bases are shared with TRBD2. V gave up 2 bases and J gave up 7 bases; unmatched junction bases: 6. The CDR3 consists of 15 residues. Germline CDR1 is SQVTM and CDR2 is ANQGSEA. The chain's CDR3 is CSVEPLAGGLNEQFF. CDR3 DNA: TGCAGCGTTGAACCACTAGCGGGAGGTTTGAATGAGCAGTTCTTC.

The J gene is TRBJ2-5, the V gene TRBV18, with 12 bases matching TRBD2. From germline, CDR1 is KGHSH and CDR2 LQKENI. The CDR3 covers 16 residues. Trimming cost V 6 bases and J 2 bases; bases outside gene matches: 7. The CDR3: CASSRSGLAGQETQYF. The CDR3 bases are TGTGCCAGCTCTCGCTCTGGACTAGCGGGGCAAGAGACCCAGTACTTC.

J is TRBJ2-7 and V is TRBV6-5, with 10 bases aligning to TRBD1. The CDR3 contains 15 residues. The germline V gene has CDR1 MNHEY and CDR2 SVGAGI. J was trimmed by 7 bases and V by 0 bases; bases with no gene match: 6. The CDR3 DNA follows: TGTGCCAGCAGTTACTCGACAGGGGGCCTCGGGGAGCAGTACTTC. Translating gives CASSYSTGGLGEQYF.

The chain has TRBV2 and TRBJ2-5, with 7 nucleotides matching TRBD1. Germline trimming cut 5 bases from V and 6 bases from J; bases unmatched to any gene: 6. From germline, CDR1 is SNHLY and CDR2 FYNNEI. This CDR3 region has 13 residues. The DNA of the CDR3 is TGTGCCAGCAGTACAGGGGTGTTGAAGACCCAGTACTTC. Encoded protein: CASSTGVLKTQYF.

The gene calls are TRBV6-5 and TRBJ1-2; D gene unclear. Trimming pared 7 bases from V and 4 bases from J, leaving 13 bases between. Germline-derived CDR1 and CDR2 are MNHEY and SVGAGI. This CDR3 spans 13 amino acids. CDR3 loop: CASMALRGYGYTF. The CDR3 DNA reads TGTGCCAGCATGGCACTTCGGGGCTATGGCTACACCTTC.

The chain recombines TRBV29-1 with TRBJ1-6; tentative D call: TRBD1 (6 bases). The CDR3 is 20 amino acids. V was trimmed by 0 bases and J by 0 bases, leaving 21 bases between them. From germline, CDR1 is SQVTM and CDR2 ANQGSEA. CDR3 nucleotides: TGCAGCGTTGAAGATCGGTGTCAGGGGCCCCTTCGCTCCTATAATTCACCCCTCCACTTT. This codes for CSVEDRCQGPLRSYNSPLHF.

The rearrangement joins TRBV5-6 to TRBJ1-6; 12 nucleotides align to TRBD1. Unmatched junction bases numbered 13, after V lost 3 bases and J lost 6 bases. Looked up from germline, CDR1 is SGHDT and CDR2 is YYEEEE. The CDR3 loop spans 19 amino acids. The CDR3 DNA reads TGTGCCAGCAGCTGGGGGTTCCCGGGACAGGGGGCATTTAATTCACCCCTCCACTTT. Its protein product is CASSWGFPGQGAFNSPLHF.

The chain employs TRBV6-5 and TRBJ2-6; D is unclear. The CDR3 extends over 16 amino acids. Germline CDR1 MNHEY, CDR2 SVGAGI. Trimming took off 0 bases at V and 0 bases at J, with 6 bases between the two ends. CDR3 bases: TGTGCCAGCAGTTACTCGAGAGGCTCTGGGGCCAACGTCCTGACTTTC. Residues: CASSYSRGSGANVLTF.

The chain has TRBV19 and TRBJ2-5; 12 nucleotides match TRBD2. With 10 bases clipped from V and 5 bases from J, the junction kept 5 bases outside the gene matches. CDR3 length equals 13 residues. Germline loops: CDR1 LNHDA, CDR2 SQIVND (reference sequence). The CDR3: CATGLAGMETQYF. The CDR3, as DNA: TGTGCCACTGGACTAGCGGGAATGGAGACCCAGTACTTC.

This clone has just one count. This CDR3 is CASSLEVGGNQPQHF. The CDR3 DNA is TGCGCCAGCAGCTTGGAAGTAGGGGGCAATCAGCCCCAGCATTTT. The chain couples TRBV5-1 to TRBJ1-5, with D perhaps matching TRBD1 (5 bases). Trimming removed 0 bases at V and 2 bases at J, with 9 bases between. This CDR3 has 15 residues. In germline, CDR1 is SGHRS, CDR2 YFSETQ.

The rearrangement joins TRBV5-1 to TRBJ2-5; D perhaps matches TRBD2 (6 bases). The end of the DNA aligns better with TRBJ2-7, so the J call may be wrong. CDR1 is SGHRS and CDR2 is YFSETQ in the germline V gene. The CDR3 consists of 14 residues. The CDR3 here is CASSLLGGTYEQYF. As DNA, the CDR3 is TGCGCCAGCAGCTTGTTAGGAGGGACCTACGAGCAGTACTTC.

V is TRBV6-1 and J is TRBJ1-5; TRBD1 matches 9 bases. Germline-derived CDR1 and CDR2 are MNHNS and SASEGT. The CDR3 is made up of 14 amino acids. V trimming: 1 base; J trimming: 6 bases; junction bases outside the gene matches: 1. CDR3 protein: CASSEGTGVQPQHF. The CDR3 DNA reads as TGTGCCAGCAGTGAAGGGACAGGGGTTCAGCCCCAGCATTTT.

The rearrangement joins TRBV27 to TRBJ1-2; a possible D gene is TRBD1 (6 bases). The V and J ends lost 5 bases and 8 bases respectively, with 21 bases between them. The CDR3 covers 15 residues. Per germline, CDR1 MNHEY and CDR2 SMNVEV (reference sequence). The CDR3 bases are TGTGCCAGCAGTCCCCAGGGGACCGGAGCCTCCGGCTACACCTTC. Residues: CASSPQGTGASGYTF.

The gene calls are TRBV6-8 and TRBJ1-5; possible D gene TRBD1, 6 bases. Germline assignment: CDR1 MNHGY and CDR2 SAAAGT. Trimming removed 6 bases at V and 4 bases at J, with 13 bases between. The CDR3 sequence is 14 residues long. The CDR3 reads CASSARTDNQPQHF. In DNA form, the CDR3 reads TGTGCCAGCAGCGCCCGGACAGATAATCAGCCCCAGCATTTT.

The CDR3: CASSPIFGGGTDTQYF. The CDR3 DNA reads as TGTGCCAGCAGTCCCATCTTCGGGGGGGGCACAGATACGCAGTATTTT. This sequence joins TRBV27 and TRBJ2-3; 8 nucleotides agree with TRBD2. Per germline, CDR1 MNHEY and CDR2 SMNVEV (reference sequence). The CDR3 length is 16 residues. J lost 1 base, V lost 5 bases, and 8 bases had no gene match.

This clone occurred once. The chain combines TRBV25-1 with TRBJ2-5; D unclear. The CDR3 is made up of 15 amino acids. The V gene lost 3 bases and the J gene lost 1 base, with 12 bases spanning the gap. Germline assignment: CDR1 MGHDK and CDR2 SYGVNS. CDR3 protein: CASSEPRGIQETQYF. In DNA, the CDR3 is TGTGCCAGCAGTGAGCCCCGCGGAATCCAAGAGACCCAGTACTTC.